This TCR beta chain was recovered during a study of T cell changes during pregnancy in multiple sclerosis. Libraries were prepared by immunoSEQ multiplex PCR; TCRdb keeps only in-frame clonotypes and omits some of them. The table has 60,000 to 75,000 clones, approximately 94% seen once. The germline gives CDR1 MNHEY, CDR2 SMNVEV (reference sequence). This CDR3 spans 19 amino acids. J lost 0 bases, V lost 7 bases, and 16 bases had no gene match. This sequence joins TRBV27 and TRBJ2-3; TRBD1 aligns across 10 bases. The sequence was collected from a female donor with multiple sclerosis, enrolled in a pregnancy study. The input for sequencing was CD8+ T cells from peripheral blood mononuclear cells, taken in the second trimester of pregnancy. CDR3 nucleotide sequence: TGTGCCAGCACCTTAATTTCCGGGACAGGGGATCCCAGCACAGATACGCAGTATTTT. Its translation is CASTLISGTGDPSTDTQYF.